This T cell receptor beta chain is from a study of OX40 agonist ivuxolimab in advanced cancers. About the study: Each patient was given ivuxolimab into a vein every 2 weeks, at 0.01 to 10 mg/kg.

Sequencing was performed with immunoSEQ multiplex PCR; in TCRdb, only in-frame clones are kept and a portion is missing. Here the sample spans 50,000 to 60,000 clones, 75% to 90% being singletons. The CDR3 covers 13 residues. Losses at the gene ends were 4 bases for V and 4 bases for J; bases not matched to a gene: 4. Germline V gene lookup returns CDR1 ENHRY and CDR2 SYGVKD. This receptor was taken from an adult with an advanced solid tumor such as melanoma, head and neck, liver or kidney cancer. The rearrangement links TRBV10-3 to TRBJ2-7; 7 bases fit TRBD1. The specimen comprised CD4+ or CD8+ T cells sorted from blood, sampled in a trial of the OX40 agonist ivuxolimab. CDR3 in amino acids: CAISVQGKYEQYF. Written as DNA, the CDR3 is TGTGCCATCAGTGTACAGGGGAAGTACGAGCAGTACTTC.